The rows below give T cell receptor beta chains drawn from one sample of a study of T cell responses to AZD1222 COVID-19 vaccine. Produced via immunoSEQ multiplex PCR; TCRdb's table is partial and in-frame only. The sample carries approximately 150,000 clones, roughly nine tenths recorded once. The sample consisted of peripheral blood, taken 28 days after the second AZD1222 dose. These receptor sequences come from an adult who received the AZD1222 COVID-19 vaccine. Each CDR3 is given without its conserved first and last residue. The order of the fields is clone size, V gene, J gene, CDR3 protein. The listing skips clone size in some rows; elsewhere it reads once, few, many or a size class.

clone size: .
V gene: TRBV7-3
J gene: TRBJ2-4
CDR3 protein: ASSLAGQAGAKNIQY

clone size: .
V gene: TRBV5-1
J gene: TRBJ1-4
CDR3 protein: ASSLAPGSGEKLF

clone size: .
V gene: TRBV7-2
J gene: TRBJ1-2
CDR3 protein: ASSLVVELNYGYT

clone size: .
V gene: TRBV13
J gene: TRBJ1-3
CDR3 protein: ASSLGRDPGNTIY

clone size: .
V gene: TRBV28
J gene: TRBJ1-2
CDR3 protein: ASSLRGDITPYSDGYT

clone size: .
V gene: TRBV27
J gene: TRBJ1-4
CDR3 protein: ASSLRPGLDEKLF

clone size: .
V gene: TRBV18
J gene: TRBJ2-1
CDR3 protein: ASSPLSGRDEQF

clone size: once
V gene: TRBV6-5
J gene: TRBJ1-2
CDR3 protein: ASSYSTGARYGYT

clone size: .
V gene: TRBV5-1
J gene: TRBJ2-6
CDR3 protein: ASSSFQGTSGANVLT

clone size: .
V gene: TRBV7-8
J gene: TRBJ2-1
CDR3 protein: ASSFPPAGIEQF

clone size: .
V gene: TRBV11-3
J gene: TRBJ2-3
CDR3 protein: ASSLLPGGRTSTDTQY

clone size: .
V gene: TRBV6-4
J gene: TRBJ1-5
CDR3 protein: ASSANSGNQPQH

clone size: .
V gene: TRBV3-1/TRBV3-2
J gene: TRBJ1-1
CDR3 protein: ASSRHTEAF

clone size: .
V gene: TRBV11-2
J gene: TRBJ2-7
CDR3 protein: ASSLGFYSYEQY

clone size: .
V gene: TRBV11-3
J gene: TRBJ2-1
CDR3 protein: ASSLESNEQF

clone size: .
V gene: TRBV7-9
J gene: TRBJ2-2
CDR3 protein: ASSPLGLDNGELF

clone size: .
V gene: TRBV30
J gene: TRBJ2-2
CDR3 protein: AAYRHGELF

clone size: .
V gene: TRBV3-1/TRBV3-2
J gene: TRBJ1-1
CDR3 protein: ASRTEEGGPEAF

clone size: .
V gene: TRBV6-2/TRBV6-3
J gene: TRBJ1-2
CDR3 protein: ASSSTGRYYGYT

clone size: .
V gene: TRBV15
J gene: TRBJ2-7
CDR3 protein: ATSRGRGWVYEQY

clone size: .
V gene: TRBV11-3
J gene: TRBJ2-1
CDR3 protein: ASSLVDFRGRSNEQF

clone size: .
V gene: TRBV5-4
J gene: TRBJ2-7
CDR3 protein: ASSYGHEQY

clone size: .
V gene: TRBV18
J gene: TRBJ2-4
CDR3 protein: ASSPTSKNIQY

clone size: .
V gene: TRBV10-3
J gene: TRBJ2-1
CDR3 protein: AISEFSGSNEQF

clone size: .
V gene: TRBV29-1
J gene: TRBJ2-3
CDR3 protein: SIGRAMDTQY

clone size: .
V gene: TRBV10-2
J gene: TRBJ2-1
CDR3 protein: ASTSGGWDEQF

clone size: few
V gene: TRBV25-1
J gene: TRBJ1-1
CDR3 protein: ASSHTGGGTEAF

clone size: .
V gene: TRBV5-1
J gene: TRBJ2-7
CDR3 protein: ASSPRGLAAAYEQY

clone size: .
V gene: TRBV5-1
J gene: TRBJ2-7
CDR3 protein: ASAKGEFYEQY

clone size: .
V gene: TRBV11-2
J gene: TRBJ2-3
CDR3 protein: ASSLDTSESTDTQY

clone size: .
V gene: TRBV5-1
J gene: TRBJ1-2
CDR3 protein: ASSLDPGVRGPRGYT

clone size: .
V gene: TRBV14
J gene: TRBJ2-2
CDR3 protein: ASSGTGRSLTGELF

clone size: .
V gene: TRBV11-3
J gene: TRBJ2-3
CDR3 protein: ASNRLASTDTQY

clone size: .
V gene: TRBV27
J gene: TRBJ2-7
CDR3 protein: ASSLAGGGNYEQY

clone size: .
V gene: TRBV7-9
J gene: TRBJ2-7
CDR3 protein: ASSTSGPYEQY

clone size: .
V gene: TRBV4-1
J gene: TRBJ2-3
CDR3 protein: ASSQEGRSSTDTQY

clone size: .
V gene: TRBV21-1
J gene: TRBJ2-7
CDR3 protein: ASSRRTGRGLAGEKEQY

clone size: .
V gene: TRBV15
J gene: TRBJ1-2
CDR3 protein: ATSIGGFNYGYT

clone size: .
V gene: TRBV2
J gene: TRBJ1-3
CDR3 protein: ASSPTGFSGNTIY

clone size: .
V gene: TRBV24-1
J gene: TRBJ1-1
CDR3 protein: ATSDLRAEAF

clone size: .
V gene: TRBV6-5
J gene: TRBJ2-5
CDR3 protein: ASSYPGSQETQY

clone size: .
V gene: TRBV10-3
J gene: TRBJ2-3
CDR3 protein: AIRRAGFGTDTQY

clone size: .
V gene: TRBV28
J gene: TRBJ1-3
CDR3 protein: ASTPLSSGNTIY

clone size: .
V gene: TRBV3-1/TRBV3-2
J gene: TRBJ1-5
CDR3 protein: ASSPRESQPQH

clone size: .
V gene: TRBV4-3
J gene: TRBJ2-7
CDR3 protein: ASSQAGTGRYEQY

clone size: .
V gene: TRBV6-5
J gene: TRBJ1-5
CDR3 protein: ASSTTGGNNQPQH

clone size: once
V gene: TRBV6-5
J gene: TRBJ1-2
CDR3 protein: ASTRTWTGNDGYT

clone size: many
V gene: TRBV28
J gene: TRBJ1-2
CDR3 protein: ASSLGERDRGSGYT

clone size: .
V gene: TRBV5-4
J gene: TRBJ2-7
CDR3 protein: ANWTSSYEQY

clone size: .
V gene: TRBV3-1/TRBV3-2
J gene: TRBJ1-1
CDR3 protein: ASSQAFGGTEAF

clone size: once
V gene: TRBV18
J gene: TRBJ1-5
CDR3 protein: ASSLTARQPQH

clone size: .
V gene: TRBV11-3
J gene: TRBJ2-1
CDR3 protein: ASSPLAGSYNEQF